This T cell receptor beta chain is from a study of beta chain features in type 1 diabetes. The CDR3 spans 14 residues. Germline V gene sequence: CDR1 GTSNPN, CDR2 SVGIG (reference sequence). V was shortened by 4 bases and J by 9 bases, with 19 bases between the two germline ends. Expressed TCRB transcripts got sequenced, as all isolated RNA was reverse transcribed. Sequencing used immunoSEQ multiplex PCR; TCRdb keeps in-frame clones, though not all of them. The sample has about 350,000 clones, around 20% seen once; the top ten hold under 0.055%. The receptor's source is a woman under 30 in good health. The V call is TRBV30, the J call TRBJ2-4; no firm D call. Specimen: naive CD4+ T cells from blood. CDR3 DNA sequence: TGTGCCTGGAACCCAGACGCACTCCGAGGCATTCAGTACTTC. As protein: CAWNPDALRGIQYF.